The rows below give T cell receptor beta chains drawn from one sample of a study of blood T cell repertoires in COVID-19. Measured with immunoSEQ multiplex PCR; TCRdb has only the in-frame clones, and not every one. The sample has under 250,000 clones, around 91% seen once. The sample comprised peripheral blood. The receptors here all came from a woman in her thirties or forties with acute or convalescent COVID-19. Each CDR3 is given with its conserved first and last residue. The D gene is left open where the match is weak. Clone size is not always given. Where it is, it says once, few, many or a class for expanded clones.

j_call clone_size d_call v_call cdr3_nt cdr3_aa
TRBJ2-1 . . TRBV6-5 TGTGCCAGCAGTAGGGGGACAAATGAGCATGAGCAGTTCTTC CASSRGTNEHEQFF
TRBJ2-6 . TRBD1 TRBV11-2 TGTGCCAGCAGCTCGAGGGGGCAGGGGGCTTATGGGGCCAACGTCCTGACTTTC CASSSRGQGAYGANVLTF
TRBJ2-1 . TRBD1 TRBV27 TGTGCCAGCAGAGATGGGACAGGGAGCTCCTACAATGAGCAGTTCTTC CASRDGTGSSYNEQFF
TRBJ1-2 . TRBD1 TRBV28 TGTGCCAGCAGTCCCCGACAGGGGCCGAACTATGGCTACACCTTC CASSPRQGPNYGYTF
TRBJ2-3 . . TRBV3-1/TRBV3-2 TGTGCCAGCAGCCAAGACCGGGGGACAGATACGCAGTATTTT CASSQDRGTDTQYF
TRBJ2-2 few . TRBV10-1 TGCGCCAGCAGTGAGTCGGTATCCTACCCCACCGGGGAGCTGTTTTTT CASSESVSYPTGELFF
TRBJ1-6 . . TRBV2 TGTGCCAGCAGTCTCTGGGAAGGGGGTAATTCACCCCTCCACTTT CASSLWEGGNSPLHF
TRBJ2-3 once TRBD1 TRBV5-4 TGTGCCAGCAGCCCCCAGGGACAGCACCCCACAGATACGCAGTATTTT CASSPQGQHPTDTQYF
TRBJ2-1 . TRBD2 TRBV11-2 TGTGCCAGCAGTTCTAGCGGGGATGAGCAGTTCTTC CASSSSGDEQFF
TRBJ1-2 . . TRBV9 TGTGCCAGCAGCGCCTACTATGGCTACACCTTC CASSAYYGYTF
TRBJ1-6 . TRBD1 TRBV6-5 TGTGCCAGCAGGCCAACAGGGGGCGATTCACCCCTCCACTTT CASRPTGGDSPLHF
TRBJ2-3 . TRBD2 TRBV4-1 TGCGCCAGCAGCCAGGCCGGGGGGGGAGGATATAGGCAGTATTTT CASSQAGGGGYRQYF
TRBJ1-5 . . TRBV12-3/TRBV12-4 TGTGCCAGCACCCTGGGCCTCAATCAGCCCCAGCATTTT CASTLGLNQPQHF
TRBJ1-2 . TRBD1 TRBV18 TGTGCCAGCTCACCACCGGGGACAGGGAACCGAGGCTACACCTTC CASSPPGTGNRGYTF
TRBJ1-4 . TRBD1 TRBV11-2 TGTGCCAGCAGCTTAGGGACAGGGCCCCATGAAAAACTGTTTTTT CASSLGTGPHEKLFF
TRBJ2-5 . . TRBV11-2 TGTGCCAGCAGCTTCGGGTTAGCGCAAAAAGAGACCCAGTACTTC CASSFGLAQKETQYF
TRBJ2-2 . . TRBV6-2/TRBV6-3 TGTGCCAGCAGTTACTCGATTTCGGTTCAGGTTAGCACCGGGGAGCTGTTTTTT CASSYSISVQVSTGELFF
TRBJ1-5 . TRBD1 TRBV27 TGTGCCAGCAGCTCCGGGACAGGGGTCTATCAGCCCCAGCATTTT CASSSGTGVYQPQHF
TRBJ1-2 . . TRBV6-5 TGTGCCAGCAGTTACAGTTTCGGGGCGGGAGGCTACACCTTC CASSYSFGAGGYTF
TRBJ2-3 . TRBD2 TRBV3-1/TRBV3-2 TGTGCCAGCAGCCAAGTCTCTGGCGGGGGGGCGGCAGATACGCAGTATTTT CASSQVSGGGAADTQYF
TRBJ1-2 once . TRBV5-1 TGCGCCAGCCGAGCCTTAGAAGGAGGGTGGTATGGCTACACCTTC CASRALEGGWYGYTF
TRBJ2-3 . . TRBV2 TGTGCCAGCAGCATGCGGGGCCGAGGCACAGATACGCAGTATTTT CASSMRGRGTDTQYF
TRBJ2-6 . . TRBV9 TGTGCCAGCAGCGGAACCGGGGGCTCTGGGGCCAACGTCCTGACTTTC CASSGTGGSGANVLTF
TRBJ2-2 . TRBD1 TRBV11-2 TGTGCCAGCAGCTCCTCGGACAGGGCCACCGGGGAGCTGTTTTTT CASSSSDRATGELFF
TRBJ2-4 . . TRBV21-1 TGTGCCAGCAGCAAAGTTACGGCAGGGGGAACCAAAAACATTCAGTACTTC CASSKVTAGGTKNIQYF
TRBJ2-1 . . TRBV5-1 TGCGCCAGCAGCACCCCGGAGGAGAATGAGCAGTTCTTC CASSTPEENEQFF
TRBJ1-2 . . TRBV27 TGTGCCAGCAGTTTGTACGGGGAAGGCTACACCTTC CASSLYGEGYTF
TRBJ1-1 . . TRBV5-6 TGTGCCAGCAGCTTCCCGGGCGGGAGCACTGAAGCTTTCTTT CASSFPGGSTEAFF
TRBJ1-1 . . TRBV6-5 TGTGCCGTAGATAGTGACAGGCTGAACACTGAAGCTTTCTTT CAVDSDRLNTEAFF
TRBJ1-5 . . TRBV15 TGTGCCACCAGTACAGGGTTAGCACATGGCAATCAGCCCCAGCATTTT CATSTGLAHGNQPQHF
TRBJ2-6 . . TRBV7-3 TGTGCCAGCAGTCCAACAGGGTCTGGGGCCAACGTCCTGACTTTC CASSPTGSGANVLTF
TRBJ2-2 . TRBD1 TRBV10-3 TGTGCCAGCGGACAGGGACAGAACACCGGGGAGCTGTTTTTT CASGQGQNTGELFF
TRBJ1-1 . . TRBV9 TGTGCCAGCAGCGTAGAGGCTGAGGGGGGGCTGACTTTCTTT CASSVEAEGGLTFF
TRBJ2-1 once TRBD2 TRBV4-2 TGTGCCAGCAGCCCCAAGACTAGCGGGGGGGCCCGAGAGCAGTTCTTC CASSPKTSGGAREQFF
TRBJ2-1 . TRBD2 TRBV18 TGTGCCAGCTCACCACCTATCCTAGCGGGGTGGCATGAGCAGTTCTTC CASSPPILAGWHEQFF
TRBJ1-1 . . TRBV19 TGTGCCAGTAGCCAGACAGTGAACACTGAAGCTTTCTTT CASSQTVNTEAFF
TRBJ1-1 . . TRBV11-2 TGTGCCAGCAGCTTGTACCGCAGGGAGGGGAACACTGAAGCTTTCTTT CASSLYRREGNTEAFF
TRBJ1-1 . . TRBV30 TGTGCCTGGGGAACAGGGCTCGGTTGGACTGAAGCTTTCTTT CAWGTGLGWTEAFF
TRBJ2-3 . . TRBV7-2 TGTGCCAGCAGCTTAGTAGGGGCGGGGACGCTGGAGGATACGCAGTATTTT CASSLVGAGTLEDTQYF
TRBJ1-5 . . TRBV18 TGTGCCAGCCGTGGACAACTCAATCAGCCCCAGCATTTT CASRGQLNQPQHF
TRBJ1-5 . TRBD1 TRBV30 TGTGCCTGGGGGACAGGGGGCAATCAGCCCCAGCATTTT CAWGTGGNQPQHF
TRBJ2-1 few . TRBV24-1 TGTGCCACCAGACATCGCTACGGGGGACGGGTCGGTATTAGGGACAATGAGCAGTTCTTC CATRHRYGGRVGIRDNEQFF
TRBJ2-6 . TRBD2 TRBV6-5 TGTGCCAGCAGTTACTCGGGGGGGTCAGGGGCCAACGTCCTGACTTTC CASSYSGGSGANVLTF
TRBJ1-2 few . TRBV20-1 TGCAGTGCTAGTCGGGACTATGGCTACACCTTC CSASRDYGYTF
TRBJ2-2 . . TRBV5-1 TGCGCCAGCAGCTTGGGATTTAGTGGAGGGACCGGGGAGCTGTTTTTT CASSLGFSGGTGELFF
TRBJ2-1 . . TRBV12-5 TGTGCTAGTGGTTGGGTGGCAGATGGGCGATACTCCTACAATGAGCAGTTCTTC CASGWVADGRYSYNEQFF
TRBJ1-1 . . TRBV5-4 TGTGCCAGCAGCCTACAGTTGAACACTGAAGCTTTCTTT CASSLQLNTEAFF
TRBJ1-1 . TRBD1 TRBV19 TGTGCCACTGCGACAGGGGGGTACACTGAAGCTTTCTTT CATATGGYTEAFF
TRBJ1-5 . . TRBV24-1 TGTGCCACCAGTGATTTGGCAGGGGTGTATCAGCCCCAGCATTTT CATSDLAGVYQPQHF
TRBJ2-2 once TRBD2 TRBV5-6 TGTGCCAGCAGCTTAGGACTAGGAAACACCGGGGAGCTGTTTTTT CASSLGLGNTGELFF
TRBJ2-3 . . TRBV5-1 TGCGCCAGCAGCTTGACAGTCAAGGATACGCAGTATTTT CASSLTVKDTQYF
TRBJ2-5 . TRBD1 TRBV11-2 TGTGCCAGCAGCTTAGGGGTGACAGGGGGGACACAAGAGACCCAGTACTTC CASSLGVTGGTQETQYF
TRBJ1-1 . . TRBV9 TGTGCCAGCAGCGTTGGTAACCGGGGGGACACTGAAGCTTTCTTT CASSVGNRGDTEAFF
TRBJ2-5 . . TRBV19 TGTGCCAGTAGTATGGCGGGGGCATACCAAGAGACCCAGTACTTC CASSMAGAYQETQYF
TRBJ1-2 . . TRBV5-5 TGTGCCAGCAGCTTAGGGAGTAGCTATGGCTACACCTTC CASSLGSSYGYTF
TRBJ2-5 . . TRBV10-3 TGTGCCATCAGTGGAGGGATTATAGAAGAGACCCAGTACTTC CAISGGIIEETQYF
TRBJ2-1 . . TRBV5-6 TGTGCCAGCAGCTTAGGGACTCCCGCTGAGCAGTTCTTC CASSLGTPAEQFF